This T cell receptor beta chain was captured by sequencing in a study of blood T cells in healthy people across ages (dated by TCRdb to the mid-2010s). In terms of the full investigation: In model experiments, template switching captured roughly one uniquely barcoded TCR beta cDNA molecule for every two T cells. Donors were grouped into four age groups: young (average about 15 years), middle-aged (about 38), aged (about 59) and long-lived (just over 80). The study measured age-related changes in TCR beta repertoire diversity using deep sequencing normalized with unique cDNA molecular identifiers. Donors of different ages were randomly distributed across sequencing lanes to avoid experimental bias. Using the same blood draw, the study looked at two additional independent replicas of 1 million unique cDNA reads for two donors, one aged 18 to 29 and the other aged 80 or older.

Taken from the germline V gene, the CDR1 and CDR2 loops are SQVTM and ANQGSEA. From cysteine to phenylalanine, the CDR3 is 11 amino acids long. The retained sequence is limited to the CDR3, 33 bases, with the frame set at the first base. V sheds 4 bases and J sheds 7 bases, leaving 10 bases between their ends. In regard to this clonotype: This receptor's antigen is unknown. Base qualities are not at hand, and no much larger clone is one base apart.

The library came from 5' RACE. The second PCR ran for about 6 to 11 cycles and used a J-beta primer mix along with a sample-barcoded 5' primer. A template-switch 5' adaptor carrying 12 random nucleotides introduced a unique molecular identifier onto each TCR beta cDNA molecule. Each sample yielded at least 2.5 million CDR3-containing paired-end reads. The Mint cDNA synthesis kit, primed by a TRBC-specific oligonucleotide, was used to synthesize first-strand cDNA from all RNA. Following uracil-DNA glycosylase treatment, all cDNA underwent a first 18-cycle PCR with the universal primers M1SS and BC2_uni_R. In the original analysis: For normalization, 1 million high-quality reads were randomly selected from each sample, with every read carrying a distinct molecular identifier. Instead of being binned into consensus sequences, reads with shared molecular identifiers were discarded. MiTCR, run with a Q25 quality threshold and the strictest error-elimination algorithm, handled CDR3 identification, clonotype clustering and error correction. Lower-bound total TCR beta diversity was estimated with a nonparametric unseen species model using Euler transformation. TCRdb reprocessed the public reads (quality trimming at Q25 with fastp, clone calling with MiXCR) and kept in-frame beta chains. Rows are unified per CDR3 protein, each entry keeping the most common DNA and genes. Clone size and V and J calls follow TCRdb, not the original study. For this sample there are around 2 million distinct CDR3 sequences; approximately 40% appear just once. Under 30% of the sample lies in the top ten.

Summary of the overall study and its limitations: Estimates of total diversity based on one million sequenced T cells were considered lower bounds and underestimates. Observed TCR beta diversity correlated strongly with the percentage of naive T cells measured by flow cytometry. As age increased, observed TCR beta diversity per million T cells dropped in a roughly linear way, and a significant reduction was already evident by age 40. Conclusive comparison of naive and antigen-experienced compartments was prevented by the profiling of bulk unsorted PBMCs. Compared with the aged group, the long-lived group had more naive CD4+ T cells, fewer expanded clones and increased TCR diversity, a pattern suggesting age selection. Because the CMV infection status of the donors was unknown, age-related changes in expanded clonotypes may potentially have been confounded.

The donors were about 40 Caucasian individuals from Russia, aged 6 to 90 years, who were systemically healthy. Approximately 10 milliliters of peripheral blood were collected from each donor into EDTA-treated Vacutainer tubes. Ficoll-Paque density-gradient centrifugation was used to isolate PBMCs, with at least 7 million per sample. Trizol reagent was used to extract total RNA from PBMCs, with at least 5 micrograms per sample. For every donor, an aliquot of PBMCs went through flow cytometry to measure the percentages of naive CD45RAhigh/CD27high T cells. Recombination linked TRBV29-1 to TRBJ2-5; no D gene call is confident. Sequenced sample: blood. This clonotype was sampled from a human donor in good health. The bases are TGCAGCGTTGGGCCGAGAAGGACCCAGTACTTC. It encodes CSVGPRRTQYF.